What follows is one T cell receptor beta chain and its context. This clonotype was recorded at least ten times. Its antigen remains unidentified. No quality values exist for individual bases; no much larger clone is one base distant. This sample was included in a study of T cells in Graves' hyperthyroidism and ophthalmopathy (dated by TCRdb to the late 2010s). About the investigation overall: Peripheral blood samples were taken at initial diagnosis, before any treatment was given. To identify distinguishing TCR V-J signatures, a discovery cohort of 90 to 100 patients was used, comprising under 45 with Graves' ophthalmopathy and around 57 with stable Graves' hyperthyroidism. Prospective prediction of ophthalmopathy was tested in an independent validation cohort consisting of under 20 hyperthyroidism patients and about 17 patients who later progressed to ophthalmopathy. The approximately 98 discovery patients were randomly divided into training and test sets at a 7:3 ratio. Thyroid tissue and blood T-cell repertoires from six Graves' hyperthyroidism patients were also compared in the study. Once sampling was done, hyperthyroidism patients were given methimazole at a starting dose of 30 mg daily, whereas ophthalmopathy patients were given high-dose intravenous methylprednisolone. TCR Vbeta CDR3 sequencing of 130 to 150 peripheral blood samples (roughly 43 ophthalmopathy, under 80 hyperthyroidism and around 17 progressor patients) is reported in the paper.

Amplification of TCR beta CDR3 regions was carried out from RNA transcripts. The TCR CDR3 was subjected to a first round of RT-PCR using the HTBI primer set and the Qiagen OneStep RT-PCR kit. Libraries were constructed in a second round of multiplex PCR, after which size selection and purification were carried out. Sequencing of the libraries was done on an Illumina HiSeq2000 using paired-end 100 bp reads. Processing in the source paper ran as follows. SOAPnuke was used to process the raw data, throwing out any read that contained adapters or uncalled bases, had a mean Phred below 15, or lacked an exact constant-primer or identifier match. COPE v1.2.5 was used to merge high-quality paired reads, and clonotypes were defined as unique nucleotide sequences. MiTCR v1.1 was used to align clonotypes to the IMGT TRBV, TRBD and TRBJ reference segments. The analysis included only V-J combinations with a frequency above 0.0001, which together covered approximately 99% of the repertoires. A TCS score was defined as the ratio of F50 (clonal expansion) to E x V (chaos), with BLOSUM62-based TCRdist applied between CDR3 peptides within each V-J. Welch's t-statistics and random forest reduced 514 V-J features to around 14, which were used in a naive Bayes classifier (R e1071). TCRdb cleaned the public reads at Q25 with fastp, built clones with MiXCR and kept in-frame beta chains. Merged by CDR3 protein, the rows form single entries marked with the most common genes and DNA. TCRdb, not the authors, supplied the V and J calls. This sample gives hundreds of thousands of distinct CDR3 sequences in total; roughly 14% of them show up just once. The top ten clonotypes cover about 5.8% of the sample.

Overall study results and their limits: A model built on a 13 V-J signature distinguished ophthalmopathy from stable hyperthyroidism, reaching around 88% sensitivity and approximately 83% specificity in cross-validation and 80%/75% in testing. In validation, progression to ophthalmopathy was predicted by the model with more than 65% sensitivity and under 85% specificity, a median of roughly 6.4 months before onset. Most expanded thyroid clonotypes (frequency above 0.001) were also found in blood, which suggests that blood repertoires may mirror thyroid immune responses. Sample size was not statistically predetermined, and investigators were not blinded to group allocation.

The CDR3 covers 14 residues, taking in both the cysteine and the phenylalanine. Just the 42-base CDR3 DNA is kept, in frame starting at base 1. CDR1 ENHRY and CDR2 SYGVKD are derived from the germline V gene. V gives up 0 bases and J gives up 6 bases, and the segment between their germline ends measures 9 bases. Hyperthyroidism patients were aged 18 to 65 years and newly diagnosed, with disease duration of less than 2 months. Patients with uncontrolled infections, other autoimmune diseases, pregnancy or lactation were excluded. Diagnoses were based on clinical symptoms, serum thyroxine and TRAb, thyroid ultrasound and orbital computed tomography. Blood from progressor patients was collected at the time of first diagnosis with hyperthyroidism, before any ophthalmopathy symptoms had appeared. Ficoll-Paque density gradient centrifugation was used to isolate PBMCs from about 9 ml of fresh peripheral blood. Progressor patients were defined as those initially diagnosed with Graves' hyperthyroidism in whom ophthalmopathy developed during follow-up. Total RNA was extracted with Trizol reagent, and quality was checked on an Agilent 2100 Bioanalyzer.

Recombination joined TRBV10-3 with TRBJ1-5, with no reliable assignment of the D segment. The sequencing sample was made of blood. The TCR originated in a woman aged 25 to 39 with Graves' hyperthyroidism that later progressed to Graves' ophthalmopathy. The DNA is as follows: TGTGCCATCAGTGAGTCGATATCCCCTCAGCCCCAGCATTTT. Translation gives CAISESISPQPQHF.